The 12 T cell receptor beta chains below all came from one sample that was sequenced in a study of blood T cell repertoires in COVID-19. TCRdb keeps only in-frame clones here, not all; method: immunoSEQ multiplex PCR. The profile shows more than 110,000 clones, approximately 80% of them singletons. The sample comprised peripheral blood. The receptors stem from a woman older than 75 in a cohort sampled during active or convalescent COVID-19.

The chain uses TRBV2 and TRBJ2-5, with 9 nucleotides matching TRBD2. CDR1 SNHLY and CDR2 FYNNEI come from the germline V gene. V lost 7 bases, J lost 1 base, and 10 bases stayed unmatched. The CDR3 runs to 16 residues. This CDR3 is CASKLNSGGFQETQYF. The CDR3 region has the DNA TGTGCCAGCAAATTAAATAGCGGGGGTTTCCAAGAGACCCAGTACTTC.

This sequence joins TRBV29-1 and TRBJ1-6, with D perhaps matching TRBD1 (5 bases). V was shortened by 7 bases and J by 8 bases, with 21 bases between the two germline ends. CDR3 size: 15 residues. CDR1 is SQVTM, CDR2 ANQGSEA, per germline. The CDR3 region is CSAPGLRGSYSPLHF. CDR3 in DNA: TGCAGCGCGCCGGGACTCCGCGGCTCGTATTCACCCCTCCACTTT.

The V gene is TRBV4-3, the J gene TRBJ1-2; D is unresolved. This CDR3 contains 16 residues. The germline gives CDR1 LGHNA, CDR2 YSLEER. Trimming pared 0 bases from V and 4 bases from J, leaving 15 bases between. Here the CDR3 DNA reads TGCGCCAGCAGCCAAGATAGGAGCAGAAGTATCTATGGCTACACCTTC. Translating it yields CASSQDRSRSIYGYTF.

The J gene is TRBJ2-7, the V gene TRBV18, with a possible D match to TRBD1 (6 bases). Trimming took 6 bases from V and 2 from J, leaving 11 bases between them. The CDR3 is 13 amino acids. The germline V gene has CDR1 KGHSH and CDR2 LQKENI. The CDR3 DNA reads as TGTGCCAGCTCGGTAGGGGACACCTACGAGCAGTACTTC. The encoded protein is CASSVGDTYEQYF.

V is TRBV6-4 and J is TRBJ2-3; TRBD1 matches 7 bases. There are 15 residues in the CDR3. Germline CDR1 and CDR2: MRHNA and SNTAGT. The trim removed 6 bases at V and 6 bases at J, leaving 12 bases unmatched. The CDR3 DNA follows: TGTGCCAGCAGCCCCGACAGGGTTAACACGGATACGCAGTATTTT. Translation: CASSPDRVNTDTQYF.

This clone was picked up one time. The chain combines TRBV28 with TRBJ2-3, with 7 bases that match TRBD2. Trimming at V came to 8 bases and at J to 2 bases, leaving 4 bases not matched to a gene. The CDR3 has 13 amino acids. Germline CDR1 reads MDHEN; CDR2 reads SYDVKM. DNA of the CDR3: TGTGCCAGCCGAGCGGGGCCCACAGATACGCAGTATTTT. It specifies CASRAGPTDTQYF.

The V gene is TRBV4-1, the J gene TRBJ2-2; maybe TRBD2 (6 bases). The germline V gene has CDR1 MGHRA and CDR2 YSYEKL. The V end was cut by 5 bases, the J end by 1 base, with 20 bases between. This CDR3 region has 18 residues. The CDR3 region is CASSYKTSATLNTGELFF. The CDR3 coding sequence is TGCGCCAGCAGCTACAAGACTAGTGCAACCTTGAACACCGGGGAGCTGTTTTTT.

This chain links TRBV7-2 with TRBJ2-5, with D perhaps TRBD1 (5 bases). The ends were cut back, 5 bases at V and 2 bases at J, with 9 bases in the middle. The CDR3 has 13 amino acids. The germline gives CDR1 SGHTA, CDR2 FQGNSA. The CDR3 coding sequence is TGTGCCAGCAGCGGCGACAGACAAGAGACCCAGTACTTC. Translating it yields CASSGDRQETQYF.

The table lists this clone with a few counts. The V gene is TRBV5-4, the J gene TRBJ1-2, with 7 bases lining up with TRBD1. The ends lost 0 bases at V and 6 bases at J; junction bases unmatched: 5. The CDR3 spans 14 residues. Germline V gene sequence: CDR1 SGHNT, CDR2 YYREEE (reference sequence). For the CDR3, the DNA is TGTGCCAGCAGCTTGGACAGGGGTAATGATGGCTACACCTTC. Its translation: CASSLDRGNDGYTF. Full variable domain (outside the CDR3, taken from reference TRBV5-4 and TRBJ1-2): ETGVTQSPTHLIKTRGQQVTLRCSSQSGHNTVSWYQQALGQGPQFIFQYYREEENGRGNFPPRFSGLQFPNYSSELNVNALELDDSALYLCASSLDRGNDGYTFGSGTRLTVV.

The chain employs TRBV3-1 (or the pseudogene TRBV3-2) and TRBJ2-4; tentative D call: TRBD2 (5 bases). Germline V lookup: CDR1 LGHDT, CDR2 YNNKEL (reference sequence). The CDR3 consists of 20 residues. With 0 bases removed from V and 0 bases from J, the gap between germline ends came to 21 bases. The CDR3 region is CASSQEISTPGIVAKNIQYF. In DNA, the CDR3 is TGTGCCAGCAGCCAAGAGATATCCACACCGGGGATTGTAGCCAAAAACATTCAGTACTTC.

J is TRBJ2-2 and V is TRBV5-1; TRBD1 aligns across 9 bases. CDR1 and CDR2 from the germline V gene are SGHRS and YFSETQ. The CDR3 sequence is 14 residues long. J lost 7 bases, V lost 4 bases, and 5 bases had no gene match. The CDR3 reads CASSIQGAGGELFF. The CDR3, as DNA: TGCGCCAGCAGCATACAGGGGGCTGGCGGGGAGCTGTTTTTT.

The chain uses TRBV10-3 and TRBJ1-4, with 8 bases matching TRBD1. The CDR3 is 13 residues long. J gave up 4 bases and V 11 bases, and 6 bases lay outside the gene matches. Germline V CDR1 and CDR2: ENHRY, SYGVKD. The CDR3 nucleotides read TGTGCCGCCTCAGGGGGCAGTAATGAAAAACTGTTTTTT. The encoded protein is CAASGGSNEKLFF.